The 11 T cell receptor beta chains in this list originate from one sample, sequenced in a study of brain T cells in children with intractable seizures. Repertoires were generated with immunoSEQ multiplex PCR, while TCRdb's copy carries only in-frame clones and drops some. Here the sample spans about 5,200 clones, about 91% being singletons. Surgery cases with the highest brain T cell transcript signatures were chosen for sequencing. The material was resected brain tissue, obtained at surgery. These receptors were obtained from a boy in the first two years of life with focal cortical dysplasia and intractable seizures.

V usage is TRBV6-5 and J usage is TRBJ2-7, with TRBD2 identical over 10 bases. The CDR3 spans 15 residues. Germline V lookup: CDR1 MNHEY, CDR2 SVGAGI. Germline trimming cut 6 bases from V and 2 bases from J; bases unmatched to any gene: 7. The CDR3: CASRRGLAEAYEQYF. CDR3 sequence (DNA): TGTGCCAGCAGACGCGGACTAGCGGAGGCCTACGAGCAGTACTTC.

The rearrangement uses TRBV19 and TRBJ1-1, with D possibly matching TRBD1 (5 bases). V dropped 3 bases and J dropped 0 bases, with 8 bases sitting between them. CDR1 and CDR2 (germline): LNHDA, SQIVND (reference sequence). The CDR3 sequence is 14 residues long. CDR3 protein: CASSIGHMNTEAFF. The CDR3 DNA follows: TGTGCCAGTAGTATTGGACACATGAACACTGAAGCTTTCTTT.

In its sample, this clone was seen once. CDR3 nucleotide sequence: TGTGCCAGCAGCTCCGGAGCGGGAGCAAACTACGAGCAGTACTTC. Residues: CASSSGAGANYEQYF. The rearrangement uses TRBV11-3 and TRBJ2-7, with TRBD2 matching 8 bases. This CDR3 region has 15 residues. V gave up 4 bases and J gave up 3 bases; unmatched junction bases: 8. Per the germline V gene, CDR1 is SGHNT and CDR2 is YENEEA.

This clone was picked up one time. The rearrangement joins TRBV25-1 to TRBJ2-3, with D perhaps matching TRBD2 (6 bases). The CDR3 spans 16 residues. V was clipped by 3 bases and J by 3 bases, with 16 bases between them. Germline-derived CDR1 and CDR2 are MGHDK and SYGVNS. The CDR3 DNA is TGTGCCAGCAGTGACGGGACCGGGGGAAGGACAGATACGCAGTATTTT. This gives the protein CASSDGTGGRTDTQYF.

In this sample, this clone turned up once. V and J are TRBV12-3 or TRBV12-4 and TRBJ1-1; D not resolved. The CDR3 has 12 amino acids. Trimming removed 0 bases from V and 10 bases from J, with 9 bases in between. The CDR3 protein is CASSLAGVGAFF. The CDR3 DNA is TGTGCCAGCAGTTTAGCGGGAGTTGGAGCTTTCTTT.

The gene calls are TRBV7-2 and TRBJ2-5; D gene unclear. Germline assignment: CDR1 SGHTA and CDR2 FQGNSA. Trimming removed 1 base at V and 1 base at J, with 13 bases between. There are 16 residues in the CDR3. CDR3 nucleotide sequence: TGTGCCAGCAGCTTAGATCTGTCGGCGGCCCAAGAGACCCAGTACTTC. Residues: CASSLDLSAAQETQYF. Combining the CDR3 with reference TRBV7-2 and TRBJ2-5 gives the whole variable domain GAGVSQSPSNKVTEKGKDVELRCDPISGHTALYWYRQSLGQGLEFLIYFQGNSAPDKSGLPSDRFSAERTGGSVSTLTIQRTQQEDSAVYLCASSLDLSAAQETQYFGPGTRLLVL.

The genes are TRBV2 and TRBJ2-7, with 11 nucleotides matching TRBD1. CDR3 length equals 18 residues. The germline V gene has CDR1 SNHLY and CDR2 FYNNEI. V shed 6 bases, J shed 0 bases, and the junction held 13 bases outside the gene matches. CDR3 sequence reads: CASRLGQGASFLSYEQYF. The CDR3 DNA is TGTGCCAGCAGGCTAGGACAGGGGGCTTCCTTTCTCTCCTACGAGCAGTACTTC.

The chain carries TRBV6-4 and TRBJ1-1; D not certain. CDR3 length: 12 amino acids. V was pared by 0 bases and J by 8 bases, with 7 bases between. CDR1 is MRHNA and CDR2 is SNTAGT in the germline V gene. CDR3 nucleotides: TGTGCCAGCAGTGACTCGAGAGGGGAAGCTTTCTTT. Translating gives CASSDSRGEAFF.

This rearrangement joins TRBV10-2 to TRBJ2-7, with D perhaps given as TRBD1 or TRBD2 (5 bases each). Germline V gene sequence: CDR1 WSHSY, CDR2 SAAADI. The CDR3 length is 13 residues. V lost 4 bases and J lost 2, with 9 bases in between. CDR3 in DNA: TGCGCCAGCAGTGCCGGGGCTACCTACGAGCAGTACTTC. Translated: CASSAGATYEQYF.

CDR3 sequence reads: CASSQRGYYGYTF. In nucleotides, the CDR3 is TGTGCCAGCAGCCAGCGGGGATACTATGGCTACACCTTC. The chain employs TRBV3-1 (or the pseudogene TRBV3-2) and TRBJ1-2, with unresolved D. Trimming left V 3 bases short and J 3 bases short, with 8 bases between. Germline values: CDR1 LGHDT, CDR2 YNNKEL (reference sequence). The CDR3 has 13 amino acids.

This chain connects TRBV14 to TRBJ2-7, with 8 bases matching TRBD2. CDR3 length equals 13 residues. Germline lookup yields CDR1 SGHDN and CDR2 FVKESK. V dropped 1 base and J dropped 4; count of bases not matched to a gene: 0. CDR3 bases: TGTGCCAGCAGCCAAGTAGCGGGGTACGAGCAGTACTTC. It encodes CASSQVAGYEQYF.